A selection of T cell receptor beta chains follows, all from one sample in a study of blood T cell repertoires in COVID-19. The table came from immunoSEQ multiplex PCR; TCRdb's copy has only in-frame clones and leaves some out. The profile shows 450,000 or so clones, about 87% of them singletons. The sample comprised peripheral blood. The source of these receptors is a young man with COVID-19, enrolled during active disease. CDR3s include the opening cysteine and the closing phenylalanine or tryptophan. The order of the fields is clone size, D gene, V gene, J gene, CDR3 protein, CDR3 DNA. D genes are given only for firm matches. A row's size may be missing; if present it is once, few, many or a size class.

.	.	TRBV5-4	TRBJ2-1	CASSRRGLRNEQFF	TGTGCCAGCAGCCGGAGGGGCCTAAGGAATGAGCAGTTCTTC
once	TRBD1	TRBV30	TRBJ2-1	CASYRGLSYNEQFF	TGTGCCTCCTACAGGGGGCTCTCCTACAATGAGCAGTTCTTC
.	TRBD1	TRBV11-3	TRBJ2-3	CASSLEGGGQYF	TGTGCCAGCAGCTTAGAAGGGGGCGGGCAGTATTTT
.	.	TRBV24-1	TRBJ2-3	CATSDSSEGSGDTQYF	TGTGCCACCAGTGATTCCTCAGAGGGTAGTGGAGATACGCAGTATTTT
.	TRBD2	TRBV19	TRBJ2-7	CASSAGTGGGGGYEQYF	TGTGCCAGTAGTGCCGGGACTGGCGGGGGTGGTGGTTACGAGCAGTACTTC
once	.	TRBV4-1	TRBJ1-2	CASSRGGREPYGYTF	TGCGCCAGCAGCCGGGGGGGCAGGGAACCCTATGGCTACACCTTC
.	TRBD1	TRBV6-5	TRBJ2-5	CASSRTGRWQETQYF	TGTGCCAGCAGCCGGACAGGGAGATGGCAAGAGACCCAGTACTTC
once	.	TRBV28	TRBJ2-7	CASSPGGTGSEQYF	TGTGCCAGCAGTCCGGGGGGGACAGGGTCCGAGCAGTACTTC
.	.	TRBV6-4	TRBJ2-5	CASSDGGKETQYF	TGTGCCAGCAGTGACGGGGGGAAAGAGACCCAGTACTTC
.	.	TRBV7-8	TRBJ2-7	CASSLAGVDPYEQYF	TGTGCCAGCAGTTTGGCAGGGGTCGACCCCTACGAGCAGTACTTC
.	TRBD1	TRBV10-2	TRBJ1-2	CASSEQGTVYGYTF	TGCGCCAGCAGTGAGCAGGGGACAGTCTATGGCTACACCTTC
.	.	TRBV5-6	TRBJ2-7	CASSAGYEQYF	TGTGCCAGCAGCGCCGGCTACGAGCAGTACTTC
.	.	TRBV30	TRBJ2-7	CAWSAPRLGVYEQYF	TGTGCCTGGAGTGCCCCTCGACTAGGGGTCTACGAGCAGTACTTC
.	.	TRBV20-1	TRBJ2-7	CSALRGGEQYF	TGCAGTGCTCTCCGGGGTGGAGAGCAGTACTTC
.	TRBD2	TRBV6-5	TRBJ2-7	CATKGDSGSLEQYF	TGTGCCACGAAGGGTGATAGCGGGTCCCTAGAGCAGTACTTC
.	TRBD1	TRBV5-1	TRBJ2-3	CASSLRRGQGTDTQYF	TGCGCCAGCAGCTTGCGTAGGGGACAGGGTACAGATACGCAGTATTTT
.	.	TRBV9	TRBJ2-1	CASRAPGSNNEQFF	TGTGCCAGCAGAGCTCCGGGGTCGAACAATGAGCAGTTCTTC
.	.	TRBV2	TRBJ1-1	CASSDYGGRRTEAFF	TGTGCCAGCAGTGACTACGGGGGGCGACGCACTGAAGCTTTCTTT
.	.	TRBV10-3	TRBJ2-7	CAISAGFSYEQYF	TGTGCCATCAGTGCCGGGTTCTCCTACGAGCAGTACTTC
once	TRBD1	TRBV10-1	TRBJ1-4	CASSATGGYNEKLFF	TGCGCCAGCAGTGCAACAGGGGGCTATAATGAAAAACTGTTTTTT
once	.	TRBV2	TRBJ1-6	CASRTQGHNSPLHF	TGTGCCAGCAGGACGCAGGGGCATAATTCACCCCTCCACTTT
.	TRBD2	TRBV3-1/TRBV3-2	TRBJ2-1	CASSQDHRTSGIYNEQFF	TGTGCCAGCAGCCAAGATCACCGGACTAGCGGGATCTACAATGAGCAGTTCTTC
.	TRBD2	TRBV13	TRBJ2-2	CASSAPRTSGRTGELFF	TGTGCCAGCAGCGCTCCTCGGACTAGCGGGAGGACCGGGGAGCTGTTTTTT